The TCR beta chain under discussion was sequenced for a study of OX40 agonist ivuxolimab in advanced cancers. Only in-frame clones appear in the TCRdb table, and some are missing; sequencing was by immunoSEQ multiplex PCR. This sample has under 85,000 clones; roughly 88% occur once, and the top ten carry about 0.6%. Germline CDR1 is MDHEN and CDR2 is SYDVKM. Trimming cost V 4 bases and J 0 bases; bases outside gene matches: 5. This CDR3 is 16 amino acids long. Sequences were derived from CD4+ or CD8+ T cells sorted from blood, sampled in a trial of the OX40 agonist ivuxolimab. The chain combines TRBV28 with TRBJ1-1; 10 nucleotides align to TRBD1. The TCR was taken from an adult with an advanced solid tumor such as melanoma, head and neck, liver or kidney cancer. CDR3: CASSSRTGGMNTEAFF. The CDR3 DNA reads TGTGCCAGCAGTTCCCGGACAGGGGGGATGAACACTGAAGCTTTCTTT.